This T cell receptor (beta chain) was captured in a study of radiotherapy plus CTLA-4 blockade in lung cancer. Study-wide context: Objective responses were documented in about 18% of patients, with disease control in just over 30%.

The table came from immunoSEQ multiplex PCR; TCRdb's copy has only in-frame clones and leaves some out. The sample yields 120,000 or so clones, 75% to 80% seen once. The source of this sequence is a human donor with non-small cell lung cancer who had a partial response to radiotherapy plus ipilimumab. The sequences come from peripheral blood, collected from a patient treated with radiotherapy plus ipilimumab.

The CDR3 nucleotides read TGTGCCAGCTCACCATTCTTTCAGGTGGCGAACACTGAAGCTTTCTTT. Amino acids: CASSPFFQVANTEAFF. The chain recombines TRBV18 with TRBJ1-1; no definite D call. The CDR3 sequence is 16 residues long. Germline V CDR1 and CDR2: KGHSH, LQKENI. Trimming took 2 bases from V and 1 from J, leaving 14 bases between them.